This passage covers 30 T cell receptor beta chains from one sample sequenced in a study of blood T cell repertoires in COVID-19. The repertoire was sequenced with immunoSEQ multiplex PCR; TCRdb's copy has only in-frame clones and lacks some. The sample records some 330,000 clones, approximately 90% being singletons. The sample was peripheral blood. The receptors here all came from a woman in her forties or fifties with active or convalescent COVID-19.

This clone was counted a single time. J is TRBJ1-1 and V is TRBV29-1; TRBD1 aligns across 8 bases. The CDR3 runs to 13 residues. Germline CDR1 and CDR2: SQVTM and ANQGSEA. Trimming took 6 bases from V and 5 from J; bases not matched to a gene: 8. The DNA of the CDR3 is TGCAGCGTGGGCAGGGGGCAAGGAACTGAAGCTTTCTTT. Protein: CSVGRGQGTEAFF.

The genes are TRBV7-2 and TRBJ2-1; tentatively, D is TRBD2 (5 bases). Trimming took 0 bases from V and 8 from J, leaving 8 bases between them. Germline V gene data show CDR1 as SGHTA and CDR2 as FQGNSA. The length of the CDR3 is 13 residues. The CDR3 protein is CASSLAYGDEQFF. The CDR3 DNA reads as TGTGCCAGCAGCTTAGCGTACGGGGATGAGCAGTTCTTC.

The chain has TRBV14 and TRBJ1-2; D is possibly TRBD1 (5 bases). The CDR3 has 15 residues. In germline, CDR1 is SGHDN, CDR2 FVKESK. The germline V and J ends were trimmed by 2 bases and 8 bases, with 18 bases remaining between them. CDR3: CASSQLGQGLNGYTF. The DNA for the CDR3 is TGTGCCAGCAGCCAACTGGGGCAGGGTCTCAACGGCTACACCTTC.

CDR3 sequence reads: CASSEWAGQENEKLFF. The CDR3 DNA is TGTGCCAGCAGTGAATGGGCGGGACAGGAGAATGAAAAACTGTTTTTT. The J gene is TRBJ1-4, the V gene TRBV25-1, with 8 bases aligning to TRBD1. CDR1 and CDR2 from the germline V gene are MGHDK and SYGVNS. This CDR3 contains 16 residues. J gave up 5 bases and V 1 base, and 6 bases lay outside the gene matches.

The chain combines TRBV19 with TRBJ1-1; D uncertain. CDR3 size: 15 residues. V lost 3 bases and J 1 base, leaving 12 bases between the germline ends. CDR1 is LNHDA and CDR2 is SQIVND in the germline V gene (reference sequence). CDR3 sequence: CASSMGEGSNTEAFF. The CDR3 nucleotides read TGTGCCAGTAGTATGGGCGAGGGATCGAACACTGAAGCTTTCTTT.

This clone was recorded only once. CDR3 loop: CASSPFGETQYF. The CDR3 coding sequence is TGTGCCAGCAGCCCCTTCGGAGAGACCCAGTACTTC. V and J are TRBV12-3 or TRBV12-4 and TRBJ2-5, with unresolved D. The CDR3 spans 12 residues. V lost 6 bases, J lost 4 bases, and 9 bases lay in between.

This chain connects TRBV14 to TRBJ1-6, with D possibly being TRBD1 (5 bases). Trimming removed 5 bases from V and 10 bases from J, with 15 bases in between. This CDR3 contains 14 residues. Per the germline V gene, CDR1 is SGHDN and CDR2 is FVKESK. CDR3 loop: CASSSQGGTSPLHF. The CDR3 coding sequence is TGTGCCAGCAGCAGTCAGGGCGGCACCTCACCCCTCCACTTT.

The chain combines TRBV12-3 or TRBV12-4 with TRBJ1-1, with 7 bases fitting TRBD1. The CDR3 loop spans 12 amino acids. The J segment lost 7 bases and the V segment lost 5 bases, leaving 4 bases of the junction unmatched. CDR3: CASSRTGVEAFF. Written as DNA, the CDR3 is TGTGCCAGCAGTCGCACAGGGGTTGAAGCTTTCTTT.

This clone occurred a few times. This chain links TRBV9 with TRBJ2-2, with D maybe TRBD2 (5 bases). Looked up from germline, CDR1 is SGDLS and CDR2 is YYNGEE. CDR3 size: 14 residues. The V gene lost 4 bases and the J gene lost 2 bases, with 9 bases spanning the gap. CDR3 nucleotides: TGTGCCAGCAGCTCCAGCGGAAACACCGGGGAGCTGTTTTTT. This gives the protein CASSSSGNTGELFF.

V usage is TRBV5-5 and J usage is TRBJ1-1; 7 bases are a match to TRBD1. Losses at the gene ends were 3 bases for V and 5 bases for J; bases not matched to a gene: 10. The germline V gene encodes CDR1 SGHKS and CDR2 YYEKEE (reference sequence). The CDR3 loop spans 15 amino acids. The CDR3 loop reads CASSSEDRTETEAFF. CDR3 coding DNA: TGTGCCAGCAGCTCGGAGGACAGGACGGAGACTGAAGCTTTCTTT.

The gene calls are TRBV19 and TRBJ2-1, with D tentatively TRBD1 (6 bases). Per the germline V gene, CDR1 is LNHDA and CDR2 is SQIVND (reference sequence). The CDR3 has 13 residues. The V end lost 5 bases, the J end lost 3 bases, and 8 bases lay between the germline ends. CDR3 in amino acids: CASSVTGYNEQFF. In nucleotides, the CDR3 is TGTGCCAGTAGTGTGACAGGCTACAATGAGCAGTTCTTC.

The chain combines TRBV5-4 with TRBJ2-7; D call uncertain. Looked up from germline, CDR1 is SGHNT and CDR2 is YYREEE (reference sequence). This CDR3 region has 16 residues. The V and J ends lost 0 bases and 0 bases respectively, with 13 bases between them. CDR3 coding DNA: TGTGCCAGCAGCTTGGTTCCGACTGGCAGCTCCTACGAGCAGTACTTC. It codes for CASSLVPTGSSYEQYF.

V gene TRBV6-2 or TRBV6-3 combines with J gene TRBJ2-1; D not resolved. Per germline, CDR1 MNHEY and CDR2 SVGEGT. V was shortened by 4 bases and J by 3 bases, with 10 bases between the two germline ends. The CDR3 is 14 amino acids. The CDR3 sequence is CASSWAQNYNEQFF. Written as DNA, the CDR3 is TGTGCCAGCAGTTGGGCCCAAAACTACAATGAGCAGTTCTTC.

The rearrangement links TRBV9 to TRBJ2-3; a weak D match, TRBD2 (5 bases). This CDR3 contains 15 residues. Germline loops: CDR1 SGDLS, CDR2 YYNGEE. V shed 0 bases and J shed 4 bases, with 12 bases lying between them. CDR3 DNA sequence: TGTGCCAGCAGCGTAGGGGCCGGGCGGGCAGATACGCAGTATTTT. It translates to CASSVGAGRADTQYF.

Notes on this clone: This may be a read error: a much more frequent sequence differs by one nucleotide. V is TRBV12-3 or TRBV12-4 and J is TRBJ1-2, with 8 bases aligning to TRBD1. After removal of 6 bases from V and 4 bases from J, the junction contained 4 bases not matched to a gene. This CDR3 is 13 amino acids long. CDR3: CASSEDRAYGYTF. As DNA, the CDR3 is TGTGCCAGCAGCGAGGACAGGGCCTATGGCTACACCTTC.

The V and J genes are TRBV29-1 and TRBJ2-7; 9 nucleotides match TRBD2. CDR1 is SQVTM, CDR2 ANQGSEA, per germline. Unmatched junction bases numbered 4, after V lost 4 bases and J lost 3 bases. This CDR3 comprises 13 residues. The CDR3 DNA follows: TGCAGCGTTGTTAGCGGGGGTTTCTACGAGCAGTACTTC. Residues: CSVVSGGFYEQYF.

This clone turned up a few times. Different DNA sequences within this sample yield the same CDR3. CDR3 loop: CASRGGPYEQYF. DNA of the CDR3: TGTGCCAGTAGGGGGGGTCCCTACGAGCAGTACTTC. This chain connects TRBV19 to TRBJ2-7; tentatively, D is TRBD2 (6 bases). The CDR3 runs 12 residues. Trimming left V 6 bases short and J 2 bases short, with 8 bases between. The germline V gene has CDR1 LNHDA and CDR2 SQIVND (reference sequence).

The chain recombines TRBV4-1 with TRBJ1-3, with D uncertain. The germline gives CDR1 MGHRA, CDR2 YSYEKL. The CDR3 sequence is 16 residues long. Trimming took off 1 base at V and 1 base at J, with 11 bases between the two ends. The CDR3 DNA reads as TGCGCCAGCAGCCAAGGGGTAGGGAGATCTGGAAACACCATATATTTT. Residues: CASSQGVGRSGNTIYF.

This clone came up once. The chain uses TRBV12-3 or TRBV12-4 and TRBJ1-2, with 9 bases matching TRBD1. CDR3 length: 13 amino acids. V lost 5 bases and J lost 7; bases outside the gene matches: 5. The CDR3 DNA follows: TGTGCCAGCAGTCCGGGACAGGGAGCTGGCTACACCTTC. Its translation: CASSPGQGAGYTF.

This chain connects TRBV6-5 to TRBJ1-3; 8 nucleotides line up with TRBD1. This CDR3 has 15 residues. Per germline, CDR1 MNHEY and CDR2 SVGAGI. Trimming removed 2 bases from V and 4 bases from J; junction bases left unmatched: 4. The CDR3: CASSYLTGAGNTIYF. CDR3 nucleotides: TGTGCCAGCAGTTACCTGACAGGGGCGGGAAACACCATATATTTT.

The chain carries TRBV30 and TRBJ2-3, with 8 bases aligning to TRBD1. The CDR3 is 15 residues long. Germline V gene sequence: CDR1 GTSNPN, CDR2 SVGIG (reference sequence). The V segment lost 3 bases and the J segment 4 bases; nucleotides outside the gene matches: 9. The CDR3 region is CAWSRGPGLADTQYF. The CDR3 nucleotides are TGTGCCTGGAGCAGGGGGCCGGGTTTGGCAGATACGCAGTATTTT.

This clone appeared a single time. The rearrangement links TRBV30 to TRBJ2-7; D might be TRBD2 (5 bases). This CDR3 is built from 15 residues. CDR1 GTSNPN and CDR2 SVGIG come from the germline V gene (reference sequence). Trimming took 0 bases from V and 6 from J, leaving 18 bases between them. The CDR3 region is CAWSVPGSVPREQYF. The CDR3 nucleotides read TGTGCCTGGAGTGTACCGGGATCAGTTCCCCGCGAGCAGTACTTC.

This rearrangement joins TRBV3-1 (or the pseudogene TRBV3-2) to TRBJ2-7; TRBD2 matches 9 bases. Germline trimming cut 5 bases from V and 4 bases from J; bases unmatched to any gene: 6. This CDR3 is 14 amino acids long. The germline V gene has CDR1 LGHDT and CDR2 YNNKEL (reference sequence). The DNA for the CDR3 is TGTGCCAGCAGCAAGGGACTAGCAGAGTACGAGCAGTACTTC. Its translation is CASSKGLAEYEQYF.

The chain employs TRBV11-1 and TRBJ2-3; 7 nucleotides align to TRBD2. Per germline, CDR1 SGHAT and CDR2 FQDESV (reference sequence). With 4 bases clipped from V and 4 bases from J, the junction kept 8 bases outside the gene matches. The CDR3 consists of 15 residues. CDR3 residues: CASSWSSGGADTQYF. DNA for the CDR3: TGTGCCAGCAGCTGGTCTAGCGGCGGGGCAGATACGCAGTATTTT.

The chain employs TRBV6-2 or TRBV6-3 and TRBJ2-3; tentative D call: TRBD2 (6 bases). The CDR3 is 16 residues long. V was trimmed by 4 bases and J by 0 bases, leaving 14 bases between them. Germline values: CDR1 MNHEY, CDR2 SVGEGT. Here the CDR3 DNA reads TGTGCCAGCAGTTGGCGGGGTACAATTAGCACAGATACGCAGTATTTT. Amino acids: CASSWRGTISTDTQYF.

The rearrangement uses TRBV4-1 and TRBJ1-1, with D uncertain. V lost 4 bases and J lost 10, with 19 bases in between. This CDR3 contains 14 residues. Germline V CDR1 and CDR2: MGHRA, YSYEKL. CDR3 amino acids: CASSPLNNARRAFF. CDR3 DNA: TGCGCCAGCAGCCCTCTTAATAATGCCCGGAGAGCTTTCTTT.

This chain links TRBV7-9 with TRBJ1-2, with D possibly TRBD1 on 6 matching bases. Looked up from germline, CDR1 is SEHNR and CDR2 is FQNEAQ (reference sequence). V lost 11 bases and J 1 base, leaving 20 bases between the germline ends. The CDR3 length is 15 residues. The CDR3 loop is CAGGRAGAVNYGYTF. As DNA, the CDR3 is TGTGCCGGCGGCCGTGCAGGGGCGGTTAACTATGGCTACACCTTC. Filled out from reference TRBV7-9 and TRBJ1-2, the complete variable domain reads DTGVSQNPRHKITKRGQNVTFRCDPISEHNRLYWYRQTLGQGPEFLTYFQNEAQLEKSRLLSDRFSAERPKGSFSTLEIQRTEQGDSAMYLCAGGRAGAVNYGYTFGSGTRLTVV.

The chain links TRBV29-1 to TRBJ1-6; a weak D match, TRBD1 (6 bases). Germline loops: CDR1 SQVTM, CDR2 ANQGSEA. Trimming removed 4 bases at V and 7 bases at J, with 11 bases between. The CDR3 is 13 amino acids. The CDR3 region has the DNA TGCAGCGTTGCAGGGGAGGGAAATTCACCCCTCCACTTT. Amino acid sequence: CSVAGEGNSPLHF.

The chain combines TRBV19 with TRBJ1-4; D is perhaps TRBD1 (6 bases). Germline V gene data show CDR1 as LNHDA and CDR2 as SQIVND (reference sequence). There are 18 residues in the CDR3. V was trimmed by 5 bases and J by 0 bases, leaving 19 bases between them. The CDR3 is CASSPRTAPRATNEKLFF. Here the CDR3 DNA reads TGTGCCAGTAGTCCCCGGACAGCGCCACGAGCAACTAATGAAAAACTGTTTTTT.

The chain recombines TRBV24-1 with TRBJ2-2; TRBD1 matches 9 bases. J was trimmed by 6 bases and V by 8 bases; bases with no gene match: 3. The CDR3 is 13 residues long. Germline CDR1 and CDR2: KGHDR and SFDVKD. The CDR3 sequence is CATTTGGSGELFF. Written as DNA, the CDR3 is TGTGCCACCACCACAGGGGGCTCCGGGGAGCTGTTTTTT.